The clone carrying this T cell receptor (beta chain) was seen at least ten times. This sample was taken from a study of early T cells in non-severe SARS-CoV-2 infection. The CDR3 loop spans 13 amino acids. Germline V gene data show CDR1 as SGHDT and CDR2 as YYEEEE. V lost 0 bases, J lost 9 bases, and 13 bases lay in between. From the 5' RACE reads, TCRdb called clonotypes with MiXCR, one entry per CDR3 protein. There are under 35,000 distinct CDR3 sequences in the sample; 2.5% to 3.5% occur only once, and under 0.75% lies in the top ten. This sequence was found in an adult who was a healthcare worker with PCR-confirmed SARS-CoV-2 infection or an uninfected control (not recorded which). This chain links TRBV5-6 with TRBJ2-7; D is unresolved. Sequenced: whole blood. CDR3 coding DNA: TGTGCCAGCAGCTTGGAGCCCACGCGGACGCAGTACGTC. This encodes CASSLEPTRTQYV.